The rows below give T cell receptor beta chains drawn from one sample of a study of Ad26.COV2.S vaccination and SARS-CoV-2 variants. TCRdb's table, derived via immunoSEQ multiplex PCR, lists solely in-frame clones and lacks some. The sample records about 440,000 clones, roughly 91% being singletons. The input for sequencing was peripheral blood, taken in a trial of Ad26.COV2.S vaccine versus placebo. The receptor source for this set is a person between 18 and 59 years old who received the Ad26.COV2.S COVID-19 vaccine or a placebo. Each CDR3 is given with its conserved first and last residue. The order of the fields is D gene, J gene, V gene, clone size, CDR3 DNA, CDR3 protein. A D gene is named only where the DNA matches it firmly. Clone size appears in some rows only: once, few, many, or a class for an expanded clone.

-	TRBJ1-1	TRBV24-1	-	TGTGCCACCAGTGCCCAGGGGCACACTGAAGCTTTCTTT	CATSAQGHTEAFF
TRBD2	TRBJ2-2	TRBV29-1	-	TGCAGCGTTGAAGAATTTAGCGGGCTGAACACCGGGGAGCTGTTTTTT	CSVEEFSGLNTGELFF
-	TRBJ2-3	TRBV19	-	TGTGCCAGTAGTTACTCTCCAGATACGCAGTATTTT	CASSYSPDTQYF
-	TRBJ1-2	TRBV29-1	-	TGCAGCGTTGAGGGAGGGAAGGGCTTCTATGGCTACACCTTC	CSVEGGKGFYGYTF
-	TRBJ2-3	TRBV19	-	TGTGCCAGTAGTTGGGGGACCACAGATACGCAGTATTTT	CASSWGTTDTQYF
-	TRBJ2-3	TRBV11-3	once	TGTGCCAGCAGCCCAGACCCGAGGACAGATACGCAGTATTTT	CASSPDPRTDTQYF
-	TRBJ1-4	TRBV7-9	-	TGTGCCAGCAGCTTAGGGCAGGGGTCCGGAAAACTGTTTTTT	CASSLGQGSGKLFF
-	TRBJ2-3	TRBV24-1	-	TGTGCCACCAGTGATTTAGCAGATACGCAGTATTTT	CATSDLADTQYF
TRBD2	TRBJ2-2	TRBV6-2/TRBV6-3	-	TGTGCCAGCAGCCCCGGGACTAGCGGGGTACTGGGGGGGGAGCTGTTTTTT	CASSPGTSGVLGGELFF
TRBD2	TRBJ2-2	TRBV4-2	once	TGTGCCAGCAGCCATAGGGAGGGTAAAAACGGGGAGCTGTTTTTT	CASSHREGKNGELFF
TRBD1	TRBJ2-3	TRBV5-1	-	TGCGCCAGCAGCTTGCGAGGGACAGGGGACACAGATACGCAGTATTTT	CASSLRGTGDTDTQYF
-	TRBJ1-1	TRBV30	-	TGTGCCTGGAGTCGGGGACCGGGAGATTGGAACACTGAAGCTTTCTTT	CAWSRGPGDWNTEAFF
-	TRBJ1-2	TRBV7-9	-	TGTGCCAGCAGCTCTAGGGAGCCCTATGGCTACACCTTC	CASSSREPYGYTF